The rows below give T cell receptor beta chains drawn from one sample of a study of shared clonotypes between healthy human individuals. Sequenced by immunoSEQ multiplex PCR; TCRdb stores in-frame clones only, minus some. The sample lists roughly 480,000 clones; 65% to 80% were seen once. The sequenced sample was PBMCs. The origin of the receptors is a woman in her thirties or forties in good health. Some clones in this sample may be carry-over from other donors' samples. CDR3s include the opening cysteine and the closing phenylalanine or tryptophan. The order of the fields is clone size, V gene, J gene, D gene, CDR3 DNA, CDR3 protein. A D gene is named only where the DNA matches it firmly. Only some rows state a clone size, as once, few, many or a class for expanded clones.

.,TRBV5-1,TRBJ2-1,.,TGCGCCAGCAGCTTGGTAAGCGGCTCCTACAATGAGCAGTTCTTC,CASSLVSGSYNEQFF
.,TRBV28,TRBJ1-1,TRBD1,TGTGCCAGCGGACCAAGACAGGGCACTGAAGCTTTCTTT,CASGPRQGTEAFF
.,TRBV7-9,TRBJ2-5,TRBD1,TGTGCCAGCAGCTTAGGTCAGGGGGCGACCCAGTACTTC,CASSLGQGATQYF
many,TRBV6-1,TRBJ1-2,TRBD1,TGTGCCAGCAGAACTTTTTTCTGGGACAGCTATGGCTACACCTTC,CASRTFFWDSYGYTF
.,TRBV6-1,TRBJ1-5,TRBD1,TGTGCCAGCAGCATCGGACAGGGCGGCAATCAGCCCCAGCATTTT,CASSIGQGGNQPQHF
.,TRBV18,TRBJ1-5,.,TGTGCCAGCTCACCACGGGGCACTTTAAATCAGCCCCAGCATTTT,CASSPRGTLNQPQHF
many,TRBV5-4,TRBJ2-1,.,TGTGCCAGCAGCCCCCGCAATGAGCAGTTCTTC,CASSPRNEQFF
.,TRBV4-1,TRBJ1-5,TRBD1,TGCGCCAGCAGCCAAGCACCGGGACAGGGGGGATTTAGCAATCAGCCCCAGCATTTT,CASSQAPGQGGFSNQPQHF
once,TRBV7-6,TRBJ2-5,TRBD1,TGTGCCAGCAGCGCGACAGGGAACCAAGAGACCCAGTACTTC,CASSATGNQETQYF
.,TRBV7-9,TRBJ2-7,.,TGTGCCAGCAGCTTAGGGTTCCACGAGCAGTACTTC,CASSLGFHEQYF
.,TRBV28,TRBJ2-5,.,TGTGCCAGCAGTCTCCAGTTACAGGGGACCCAGTACTTC,CASSLQLQGTQYF
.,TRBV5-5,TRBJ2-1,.,TGTGCCAGCAGCTTGCCAGGACTACGGAGGAATGAGCAGTTCTTC,CASSLPGLRRNEQFF
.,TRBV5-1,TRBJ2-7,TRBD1,TGCGCCAGCAGCCTGGACAGGACCACCTACGAGCAGTACTTC,CASSLDRTTYEQYF
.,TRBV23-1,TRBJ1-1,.,TGCGCCAGCAGTCCCCTCCGCTGTGACACTGAAGCTTTCTTT,CASSPLRCDTEAFF
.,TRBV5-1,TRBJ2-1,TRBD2,TGCGCCAGCAGCTTGGTGGCTAGCGGGCGGAGCTACAATGAGCAGTTCTTC,CASSLVASGRSYNEQFF
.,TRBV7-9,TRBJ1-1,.,TGTGCCAGCAGCCTAATGGGGACTGAGAGAAGCGTCTTT,CASSLMGTERSVF
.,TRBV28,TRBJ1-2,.,TGTGCCAGCAGCCTACCCCGAACAGGCCCCAAAAGGGGTGGCTACACCTTC,CASSLPRTGPKRGGYTF
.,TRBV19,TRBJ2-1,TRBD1,TGTGCCAGTATTAATACAGGGGGCAGTGAGCAGTTCTTC,CASINTGGSEQFF
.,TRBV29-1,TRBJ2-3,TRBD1,TGCAGCATTGGGACAGAGGGCACAGATACGCAGTATTTT,CSIGTEGTDTQYF
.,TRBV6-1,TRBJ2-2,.,TGTGCCAGCAGTGAAGGCTTTAGAGGCGGCGGGGAGCTGTTTTTT,CASSEGFRGGGELFF
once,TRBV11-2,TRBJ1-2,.,TGTGCCAGCAGCTTAGAAGGAGATGGCTACACCTTC,CASSLEGDGYTF
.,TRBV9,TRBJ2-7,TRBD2,TGTGCCAGCAGCGTAGGCCCAACACTAGCGGGAGTTGTGTACGAGCAGTACTTC,CASSVGPTLAGVVYEQYF
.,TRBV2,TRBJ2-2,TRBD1,TGTGCCAGCAGGGACAGGGATGCCGGGGAGCTGTTTTTT,CASRDRDAGELFF
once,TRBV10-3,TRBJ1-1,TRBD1,TGTGCCATCAGGACGGGACAGGGAGGAGAAGCTTTCTTT,CAIRTGQGGEAFF
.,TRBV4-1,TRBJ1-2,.,TGCGCCAGCAGCCCCCTGGGGGGGGCCCATGGCTACACCTTC,CASSPLGGAHGYTF
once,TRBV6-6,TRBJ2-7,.,TGTGCCAGCAGTTACTCGACACAGAGACCCAACGAGCAGTACTTC,CASSYSTQRPNEQYF
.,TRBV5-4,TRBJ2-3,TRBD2,TGTGCCAGCAGCCGGACTAGCTTCTCCACAGATACGCAGTATTTT,CASSRTSFSTDTQYF
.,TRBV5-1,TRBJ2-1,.,TGCGCCAGCAGCTCCCGGGATCCCCAAGATCGTGAGCAGTTCTTC,CASSSRDPQDREQFF
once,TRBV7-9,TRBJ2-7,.,TGTGCCAGCAGCTTAGCGAGGTCTAGCCAGTCCTACGAGCAGTACTTC,CASSLARSSQSYEQYF
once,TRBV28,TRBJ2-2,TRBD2,TGTGCCAGCAGAAACAGACTAGCGGAACAAAAGCTGTTTTTT,CASRNRLAEQKLFF
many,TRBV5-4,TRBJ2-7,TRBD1,TGTGCCAGCAGAAGTGGACAGGGGGCTACCTACGAGCAGTACTTC,CASRSGQGATYEQYF
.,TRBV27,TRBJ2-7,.,TGTGCCAGCAGTTCAGGACTACCCCCTTTGGACGAGCAGTACTTC,CASSSGLPPLDEQYF
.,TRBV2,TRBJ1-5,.,TGTGCCAGCAGTGAGCGGTCGCAACACCAGCCCCAGCATTTT,CASSERSQHQPQHF
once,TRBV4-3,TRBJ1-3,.,TGCGCCAGCAGCCAAGATACAGGGAGCTCTGGAAACACCATATATTTT,CASSQDTGSSGNTIYF
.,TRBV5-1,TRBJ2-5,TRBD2,TGCGCCGACCAGGGCAGAACGGGACTAGCGGGAGGACAACAAGAGACCCAGTACTTC,CADQGRTGLAGGQQETQYF
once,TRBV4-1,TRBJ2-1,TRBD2,TGCGCCAGCAGCCGAGGACTAGCCACCTACAATGAGCAGTTCTTC,CASSRGLATYNEQFF
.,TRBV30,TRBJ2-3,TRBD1,TGTGCCTGGGACAGGGGGGTAGATACGCAGTATTTT,CAWDRGVDTQYF
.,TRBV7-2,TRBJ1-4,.,TGTGCCAGCAGCAAGGACCGGGCTAATGAAAAACTGTTTTTT,CASSKDRANEKLFF
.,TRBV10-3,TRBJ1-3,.,TGTGCCATCAGTGAGTCGCCGGACGGCGGAAACACCATATATTTT,CAISESPDGGNTIYF
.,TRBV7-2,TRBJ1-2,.,TGTGCCAGCAGCTTAAGGGACGGCTATGGCTACACCTTC,CASSLRDGYGYTF
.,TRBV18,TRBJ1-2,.,TGTGCCAGCTCACAAAGCGCCCGGACACTATCTAACTATGGCTACACCTTC,CASSQSARTLSNYGYTF
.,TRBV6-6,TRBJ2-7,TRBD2,TGTGCCAGCAGGTCCACTAGCGGCTCCTACGAGCAGTACTTC,CASRSTSGSYEQYF
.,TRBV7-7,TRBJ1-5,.,TGTGCCAGCAGCTTGGGGCCAGGACAGCCCCAGCATTTT,CASSLGPGQPQHF
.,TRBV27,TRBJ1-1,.,TGTGCCAGCAGTTTAAAACAGGGATATGAAGCTTTCTTT,CASSLKQGYEAFF
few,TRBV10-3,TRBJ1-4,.,TGTGCCATCAGTGCTTACTACCTGACCAAACTGTTTTTT,CAISAYYLTKLFF
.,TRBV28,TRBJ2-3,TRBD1,TGTGCCAGCAGTTTAGGAACAGGGGCCACCGATACGCAGTATTTT,CASSLGTGATDTQYF
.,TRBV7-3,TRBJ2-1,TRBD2,TGTGCCAGCAGCTTAAGCAGCGGGGACTACAATGAGCAGTTCTTC,CASSLSSGDYNEQFF
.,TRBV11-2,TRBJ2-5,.,TGTGCCAGCAGCTTCTGGGGAGCCCAAGAGACCCAGTACTTC,CASSFWGAQETQYF
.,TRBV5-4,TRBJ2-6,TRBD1,TGTGCCAGCAGCCCCCGACAGGGGATTGGGGCCAACGTCCTGACTTTC,CASSPRQGIGANVLTF
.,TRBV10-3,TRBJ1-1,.,TGTGCCGCCGGTTCAACAGGGATCGGTGAAGCTTTCTTT,CAAGSTGIGEAFF
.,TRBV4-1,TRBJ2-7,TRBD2,TGCGCCAGCAGCCAAGATCGGAGGGCGGGAGGCTCCTACGAGCAGTACTTC,CASSQDRRAGGSYEQYF
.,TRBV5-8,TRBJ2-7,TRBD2,TGTGCCAGCAGCTTGGTAACTAGCGGGGGATTCGGGATCTACGAGCAGTACTTC,CASSLVTSGGFGIYEQYF
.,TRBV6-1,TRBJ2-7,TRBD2,TGTGCCAGCAGTGAAGAGGGGAGCGGGAGTCCCTACGAGCAGTACTTC,CASSEEGSGSPYEQYF
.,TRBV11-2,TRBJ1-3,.,TGTGCCAGCAGCCCCGCTGGGGACCGCTCTGGAAACACCATATATTTT,CASSPAGDRSGNTIYF
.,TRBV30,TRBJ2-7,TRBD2,TGTGCCTGGAGTAGCGGGAGTAACTACGAGCAGTACTTC,CAWSSGSNYEQYF